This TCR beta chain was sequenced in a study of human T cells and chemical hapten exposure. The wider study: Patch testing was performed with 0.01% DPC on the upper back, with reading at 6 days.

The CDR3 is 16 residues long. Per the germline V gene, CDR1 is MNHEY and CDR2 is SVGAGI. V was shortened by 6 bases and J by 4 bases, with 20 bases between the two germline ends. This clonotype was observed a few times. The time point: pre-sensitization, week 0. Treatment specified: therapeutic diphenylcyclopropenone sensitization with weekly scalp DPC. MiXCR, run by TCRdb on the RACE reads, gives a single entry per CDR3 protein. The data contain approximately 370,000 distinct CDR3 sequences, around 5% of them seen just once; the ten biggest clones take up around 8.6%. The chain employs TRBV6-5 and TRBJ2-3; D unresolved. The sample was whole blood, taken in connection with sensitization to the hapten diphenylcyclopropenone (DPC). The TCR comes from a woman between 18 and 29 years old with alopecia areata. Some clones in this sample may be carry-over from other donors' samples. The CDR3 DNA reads TGTGCCAGCAGACACGGCGTTTATGAGTCCCCAGATACGCAGTATTTT. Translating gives CASRHGVYESPDTQYF.